Each of the 20 T cell receptor beta chains below was sequenced from the same sample in a study of blood T cell repertoires in COVID-19. Using immunoSEQ multiplex PCR, the repertoire was profiled, and TCRdb retains in-frame clones only, with some absent. Altogether just over 650,000 clones are present, 90% being singletons, with the ten largest covering roughly 0.25%. Material for sequencing was peripheral blood. The receptor set was obtained from a woman between 18 and 29 years old with acute or convalescent COVID-19.

V and J are TRBV4-1 and TRBJ2-3; TRBD2 aligns across 13 bases. The V segment lost 4 bases and the J segment 7 bases; nucleotides outside the gene matches: 8. Looked up from germline, CDR1 is MGHRA and CDR2 is YSYEKL. This CDR3 is built from 16 residues. The CDR3 DNA is TGCGCCAGCAGCCTGCCCACTAGCGGGGGGGCCCATACGCAGTATTTT. Translation: CASSLPTSGGAHTQYF.

The chain recombines TRBV10-1 with TRBJ2-1; D ambiguous. CDR1 is WNHNN, CDR2 SYGVQD, per germline (reference sequence). The length of the CDR3 is 14 residues. V was cut by 4 bases and J by 5 bases, with 12 bases left in between. The DNA for the CDR3 is TGCGCCAGCAGTGTACGACACCATAACAATGAGCAGTTCTTC. This sequence encodes CASSVRHHNNEQFF.

Only one count was recorded for this clone. CDR3 in amino acids: CASSPIADTTYEQYF. The DNA of the CDR3 is TGTGCCAGCAGCCCAATAGCGGACACGACCTACGAGCAGTACTTC. The V gene is TRBV27, the J gene TRBJ2-7, with a tentative D call TRBD2 (6 bases). Germline lookup yields CDR1 MNHEY and CDR2 SMNVEV (reference sequence). Trimming stripped 6 bases from V and 2 bases from J, with 17 bases between. The CDR3 spans 15 residues.

V gene TRBV2 combines with J gene TRBJ2-3, with D perhaps matching TRBD2 (6 bases). V lost 10 bases to trimming and J lost 0 bases, with 23 bases between them. This CDR3 is built from 17 residues. CDR1 and CDR2 from the germline V gene are SNHLY and FYNNEI. CDR3 sequence (DNA): TGTGCCACCCCCCCGGGGCGGGGAACTTCTAGCACAGATACGCAGTATTTT. It translates to CATPPGRGTSSTDTQYF.

The chain has TRBV3-1 (or the pseudogene TRBV3-2) and TRBJ1-3; 9 nucleotides agree with TRBD1. CDR1 LGHDT and CDR2 YNNKEL come from the germline V gene (reference sequence). This CDR3 has 14 amino acids. With V trimmed by 2 bases and J by 6 bases, 2 bases remained unmatched. Here the CDR3 reads CASSQRDRVNTIYF. The CDR3 bases are TGTGCCAGCAGCCAACGGGACAGGGTAAACACCATATATTTT.

The chain joins TRBV27 to TRBJ2-4; 7 bases match TRBD1. CDR3 length equals 18 residues. J was trimmed by 3 bases and V by 5 bases; bases with no gene match: 16. Germline V CDR1 and CDR2: MNHEY, SMNVEV (reference sequence). The CDR3 spells CASSRDGPGGKVKNIQYF. In DNA form, the CDR3 reads TGTGCCAGCAGTCGAGATGGTCCAGGGGGTAAAGTCAAAAACATTCAGTACTTC.

In its sample, this clone was seen a few times. V and J are TRBV2 and TRBJ2-3; D is ambiguous. The CDR3 runs to 13 residues. With 7 bases removed from V and 2 bases from J, the gap between germline ends came to 10 bases. CDR1 and CDR2 (germline): SNHLY, FYNNEI. CDR3 amino acids: CASNSVSTDTQYF. Here the CDR3 DNA reads TGTGCCAGCAATTCCGTCTCCACAGATACGCAGTATTTT.

Worth noting for this clone: Other nucleotide sequences in the sample specify the same CDR3. The V and J genes are TRBV19 and TRBJ1-2, with D possibly matching TRBD1 (5 bases). V lost 4 bases and J lost 2, with 11 bases in between. The CDR3 covers 14 residues. Germline assignment: CDR1 LNHDA and CDR2 SQIVND (reference sequence). The CDR3 protein is CASSTRGLNYGYTF. Here the CDR3 DNA reads TGTGCCAGTAGTACGAGGGGACTGAACTATGGCTACACCTTC.

The chain is built from TRBV2 and TRBJ2-1, with 10 bases fitting TRBD2. V lost 6 bases, J lost 2 bases, and 10 bases stayed unmatched. The CDR3 covers 17 residues. Germline lookup yields CDR1 SNHLY and CDR2 FYNNEI. This CDR3 is CASRYRPSGGTYNEQFF. CDR3 coding DNA: TGTGCCAGCAGATACCGCCCTAGCGGGGGAACCTACAATGAGCAGTTCTTC.

The chain combines TRBV21-1 with TRBJ1-2. TRBV21-1 is assigned pseudogene status. There are 13 residues in the CDR3. The CDR3 spells CATPPGGNYGYTF. CDR3 in DNA: TGTGCCACTCCCCCCGGGGGGAATTATGGCTACACCTTC.

The V call is TRBV19, the J call TRBJ1-1; 10 bases fit TRBD1. Germline CDR1 and CDR2: LNHDA and SQIVND (reference sequence). With V trimmed by 7 bases and J by 4 bases, 3 bases remained unmatched. CDR3 length: 13 amino acids. CDR3 residues: CASTRTGGTEAFF. CDR3 sequence (DNA): TGTGCCAGTACCAGGACAGGGGGCACTGAAGCTTTCTTT.

This chain uses TRBV9 with TRBJ2-6, with a weak D call TRBD1 (6 bases). The length of the CDR3 is 15 residues. Germline CDR1 and CDR2: SGDLS and YYNGEE. V lost 0 bases, J lost 2 bases, and 6 bases lay in between. CDR3 loop: CASSVDRAGANVLTF. For the CDR3, the DNA is TGTGCCAGCAGCGTAGACAGGGCTGGGGCCAACGTCCTGACTTTC. The full variable domain, with the rest looked up from reference TRBV9 and TRBJ2-6, is DSGVTQTPKHLITATGQRVTLRCSPRSGDLSVYWYQQSLDQGLQFLIQYYNGEERAKGNILERFSAQQFPDLHSELNLSSLELGDSALYFCASSVDRAGANVLTFGAGSRLTVL.

Concerning this clone: Other DNA variants within this sample encode the same CDR3. The V gene is TRBV19, the J gene TRBJ1-5; D is perhaps TRBD1 (5 bases). The CDR3 totals 17 residues. Germline V lookup: CDR1 LNHDA, CDR2 SQIVND (reference sequence). Trimming stripped 0 bases from V and 1 base from J, with 13 bases between. DNA of the CDR3: TGTGCCAGTAGTATAGATTGGTTCAGGGCGAGCAATCAGCCCCAGCATTTT. Protein sequence: CASSIDWFRASNQPQHF.

The chain couples TRBV29-1 to TRBJ1-2, with 8 bases that match TRBD1. CDR3 length: 12 residues. From germline, CDR1 is SQVTM and CDR2 ANQGSEA. V trimming: 7 bases; J trimming: 7 bases; junction bases outside the gene matches: 8. The CDR3 sequence: CSDRNRGIGYTF. The CDR3 coding sequence is TGCAGCGACCGAAACAGGGGGATTGGCTACACCTTC.

The rearrangement links TRBV2 to TRBJ1-4; D may be TRBD1 (6 bases). Germline V gene lookup returns CDR1 SNHLY and CDR2 FYNNEI. This CDR3 contains 14 residues. The germline V and J ends were trimmed by 6 bases and 5 bases, with 13 bases remaining between them. Here the CDR3 reads CASRWGQGNEKLFF. The CDR3 bases are TGTGCCAGCAGATGGGGGCAGGGAAATGAAAAACTGTTTTTT.

This sequence joins TRBV4-3 and TRBJ1-1; D ambiguous. V lost 8 bases, J lost 2 bases, and 15 bases lay in between. CDR3 length: 14 amino acids. The germline CDR1 and CDR2 sequences are LGHNA and YSLEER. The CDR3 is CASSYTLINTEAFF. CDR3 nucleotides: TGCGCCAGCTCTTATACTTTAATAAACACTGAAGCTTTCTTT.

CDR3 sequence (DNA): TGCGCCAGCAGCCAAGCTGCGGGGGTGAACACTGAAGCTTTCTTT. Its translation is CASSQAAGVNTEAFF. This chain joins TRBV4-1 and TRBJ1-1; D possibly corresponds to TRBD1 (5 bases). Per germline, CDR1 MGHRA and CDR2 YSYEKL. The V gene lost 1 base and the J gene lost 0 bases, with 9 bases spanning the gap. There are 15 residues in the CDR3.

The chain combines TRBV3-1 (or the pseudogene TRBV3-2) with TRBJ2-5; 13 nucleotides agree with TRBD2. Germline lookup yields CDR1 LGHDT and CDR2 YNNKEL (reference sequence). Trimming cost V 2 bases and J 2 bases; bases outside gene matches: 2. The CDR3 runs 16 residues. CDR3 amino acids: CASSQRLAGGQETQYF. The CDR3 bases are TGTGCCAGCAGCCAAAGACTAGCGGGGGGACAAGAGACCCAGTACTTC.

This clone has a handful of counts. The J gene is TRBJ1-4, the V gene TRBV6-5; D unclear. Trimming left V 5 bases short and J 0 bases short, with 10 bases between. There are 15 residues in the CDR3. Germline V gives CDR1 MNHEY, CDR2 SVGAGI. The DNA for the CDR3 is TGTGCCAGCAGTCTCAGGATCGCAACTAATGAAAAACTGTTTTTT. Its protein product is CASSLRIATNEKLFF.

The V and J genes are TRBV9 and TRBJ2-7, with a possible D match to TRBD1 (6 bases). The germline V gene has CDR1 SGDLS and CDR2 YYNGEE. V dropped 0 bases and J dropped 0 bases, with 10 bases sitting between them. The CDR3 contains 15 residues. The CDR3 spells CASSVETGISYEQYF. DNA of the CDR3: TGTGCCAGCAGCGTAGAAACAGGGATCTCCTACGAGCAGTACTTC. The variable domain in full, with the rest retrieved from reference TRBV9 and TRBJ2-7, is DSGVTQTPKHLITATGQRVTLRCSPRSGDLSVYWYQQSLDQGLQFLIQYYNGEERAKGNILERFSAQQFPDLHSELNLSSLELGDSALYFCASSVETGISYEQYFGPGTRLTVT.